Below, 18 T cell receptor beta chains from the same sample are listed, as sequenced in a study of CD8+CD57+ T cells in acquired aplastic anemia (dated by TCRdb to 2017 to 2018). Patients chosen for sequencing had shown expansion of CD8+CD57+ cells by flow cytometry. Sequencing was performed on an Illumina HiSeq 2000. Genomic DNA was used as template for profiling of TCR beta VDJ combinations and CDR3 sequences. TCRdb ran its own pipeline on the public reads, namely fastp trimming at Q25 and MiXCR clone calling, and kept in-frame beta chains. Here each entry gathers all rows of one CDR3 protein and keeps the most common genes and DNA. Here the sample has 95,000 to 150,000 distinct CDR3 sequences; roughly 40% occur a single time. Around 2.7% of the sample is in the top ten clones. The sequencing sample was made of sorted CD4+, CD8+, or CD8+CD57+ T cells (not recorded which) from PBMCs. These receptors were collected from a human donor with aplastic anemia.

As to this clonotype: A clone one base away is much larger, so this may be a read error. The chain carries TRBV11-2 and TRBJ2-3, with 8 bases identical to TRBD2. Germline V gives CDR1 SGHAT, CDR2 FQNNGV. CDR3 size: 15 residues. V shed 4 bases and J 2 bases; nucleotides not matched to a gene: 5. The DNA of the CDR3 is TGTGCCAGCAGCTGGCGGGGGGCGGTCACAGATACGCAGTATTTT. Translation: CASSWRGAVTDTQYF.

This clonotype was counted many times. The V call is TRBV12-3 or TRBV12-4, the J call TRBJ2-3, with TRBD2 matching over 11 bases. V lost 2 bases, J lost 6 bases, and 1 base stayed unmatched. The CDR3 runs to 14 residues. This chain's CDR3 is CASSLTSGGDTQYF. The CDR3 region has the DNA TGTGCCAGCAGTTTAACTAGCGGGGGTGATACGCAGTATTTT.

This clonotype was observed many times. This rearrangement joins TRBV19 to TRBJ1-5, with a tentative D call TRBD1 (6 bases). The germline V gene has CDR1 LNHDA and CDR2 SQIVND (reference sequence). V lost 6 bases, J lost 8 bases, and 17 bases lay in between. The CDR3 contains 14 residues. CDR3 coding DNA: TGTGCCAGTAGCCTACCAGGGGCCCTTGAGCCCCAGCATTTT. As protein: CASSLPGALEPQHF.

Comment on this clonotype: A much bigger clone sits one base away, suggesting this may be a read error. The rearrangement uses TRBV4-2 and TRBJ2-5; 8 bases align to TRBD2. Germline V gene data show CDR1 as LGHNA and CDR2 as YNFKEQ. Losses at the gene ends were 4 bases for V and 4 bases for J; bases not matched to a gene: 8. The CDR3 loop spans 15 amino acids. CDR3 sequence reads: CASSLRDGGGETQYF. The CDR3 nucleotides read TGTGCCAGCAGCCTACGAGACGGGGGGGGAGAGACCCAGTACTTC.

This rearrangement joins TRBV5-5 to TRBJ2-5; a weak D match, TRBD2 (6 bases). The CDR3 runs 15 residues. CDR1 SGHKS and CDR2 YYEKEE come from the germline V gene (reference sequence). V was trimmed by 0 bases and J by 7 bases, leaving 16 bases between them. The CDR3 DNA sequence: TGTGCCAGCAGCTTGGACACCGGGACTTACACGACCCAGTACTTC. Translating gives CASSLDTGTYTTQYF.

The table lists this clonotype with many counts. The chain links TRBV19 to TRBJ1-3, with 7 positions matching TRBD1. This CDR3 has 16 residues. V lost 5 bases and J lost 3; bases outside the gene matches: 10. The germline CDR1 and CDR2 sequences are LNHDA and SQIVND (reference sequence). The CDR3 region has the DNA TGTGCCAGTAGTTTCAGACAGGGCGTCGGTGGAAACACCATATATTTT. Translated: CASSFRQGVGGNTIYF.

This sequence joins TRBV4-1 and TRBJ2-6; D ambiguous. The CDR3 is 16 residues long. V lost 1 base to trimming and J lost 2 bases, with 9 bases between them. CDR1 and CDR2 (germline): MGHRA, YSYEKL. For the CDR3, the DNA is TGCGCCAGCAGCCAAGTGGCGTCCACTGGGGCCAACGTCCTGACTTTC. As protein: CASSQVASTGANVLTF.

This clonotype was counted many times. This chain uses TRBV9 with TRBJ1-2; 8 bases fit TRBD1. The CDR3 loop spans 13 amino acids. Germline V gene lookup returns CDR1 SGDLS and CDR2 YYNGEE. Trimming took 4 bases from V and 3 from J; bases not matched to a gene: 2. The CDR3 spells CASSPDRDYGYTF. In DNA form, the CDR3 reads TGTGCCAGCAGCCCGGACAGGGACTATGGCTACACCTTC.

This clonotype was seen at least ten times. The DNA of the CDR3 is TGTGCCAGCAGCCAAGAGAATGGCAGGGGCTACTATGGCTACACCTTC. Protein sequence: CASSQENGRGYYGYTF. The chain employs TRBV14 and TRBJ1-2; TRBD1 is a possible D gene (6 bases). The CDR3 sequence is 16 residues long. V shed 0 bases and J shed 3 bases, with 14 bases lying between them. CDR1 is SGHDN, CDR2 FVKESK, per germline.

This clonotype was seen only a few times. The CDR3 protein is CASQDPNANYGYTF. In DNA, the CDR3 is TGTGCCAGCCAAGATCCAAACGCTAACTATGGCTACACCTTC. The rearrangement links TRBV5-5 to TRBJ1-2; no firm D call. V was pared by 7 bases and J by 0 bases, with 13 bases between. Germline loops: CDR1 SGHKS, CDR2 YYEKEE (reference sequence). This CDR3 region has 14 residues.

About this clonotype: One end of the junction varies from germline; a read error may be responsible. The CDR3 spells CASSRSPGVETQYF. In DNA, the CDR3 is TGCGCCAGCAGCCGAAGCCCAGGGGTCGAGACCCAGTACTTC. This chain joins TRBV7-9 and TRBJ2-5; D is possibly TRBD1 (6 bases). The CDR3 spans 14 residues. Germline CDR1 SEHNR, CDR2 FQNEAQ (reference sequence).

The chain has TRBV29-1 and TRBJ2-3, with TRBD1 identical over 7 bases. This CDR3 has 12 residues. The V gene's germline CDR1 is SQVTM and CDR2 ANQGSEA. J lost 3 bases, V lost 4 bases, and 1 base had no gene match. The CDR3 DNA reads TGCAGCGTTGGACAGGGTACAGATACGCAGTATTTT. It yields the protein CSVGQGTDTQYF.

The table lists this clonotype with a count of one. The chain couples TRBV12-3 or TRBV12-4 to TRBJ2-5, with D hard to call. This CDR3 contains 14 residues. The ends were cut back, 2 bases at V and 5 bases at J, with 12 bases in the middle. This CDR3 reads CASSLLGYIETQYF. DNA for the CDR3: TGTGCCAGCAGTTTATTGGGCTATATTGAGACCCAGTACTTC.

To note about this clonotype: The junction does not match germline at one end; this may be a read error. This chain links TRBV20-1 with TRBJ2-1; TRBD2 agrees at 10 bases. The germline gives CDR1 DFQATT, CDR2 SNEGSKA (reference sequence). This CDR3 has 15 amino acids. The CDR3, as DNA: TGCAGTGCTAGCCGCAGCGGGGGGGCCTTCAATGGGCAGTTCTTC. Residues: CSASRSGGAFNGQFF.

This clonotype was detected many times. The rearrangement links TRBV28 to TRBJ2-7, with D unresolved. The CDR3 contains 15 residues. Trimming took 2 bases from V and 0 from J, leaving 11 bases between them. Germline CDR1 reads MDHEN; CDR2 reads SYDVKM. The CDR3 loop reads CASSLVGRYSYEQYF. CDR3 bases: TGTGCCAGCAGTTTAGTTGGCAGGTACTCCTACGAGCAGTACTTC.

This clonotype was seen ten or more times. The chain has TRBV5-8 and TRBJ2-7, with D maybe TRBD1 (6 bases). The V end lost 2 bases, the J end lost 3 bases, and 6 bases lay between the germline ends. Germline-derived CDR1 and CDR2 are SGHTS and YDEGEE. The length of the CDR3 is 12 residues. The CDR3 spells CASSLQGYEQYV. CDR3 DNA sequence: TGTGCCAGCAGCTTACAGGGCTACGAGCAGTACGTC.

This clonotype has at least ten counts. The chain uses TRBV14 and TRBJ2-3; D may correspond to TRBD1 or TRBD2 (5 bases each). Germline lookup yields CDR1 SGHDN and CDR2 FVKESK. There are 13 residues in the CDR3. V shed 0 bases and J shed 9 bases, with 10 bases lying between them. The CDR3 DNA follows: TGTGCCAGCAGCCAAGATCTGGGGGACACGCAGTATTTT. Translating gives CASSQDLGDTQYF.

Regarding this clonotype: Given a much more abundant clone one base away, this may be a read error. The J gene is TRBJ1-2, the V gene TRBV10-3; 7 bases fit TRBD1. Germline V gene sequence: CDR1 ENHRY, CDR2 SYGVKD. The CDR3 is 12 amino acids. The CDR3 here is CACSDGSGTEAF. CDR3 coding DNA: TGTGCCTGCAGCGACGGCTCCGGGACAGAGGCCTTC.